A selection of T cell receptor beta chains follows, all from one sample in a study of T cell responses to AZD1222 COVID-19 vaccine. Produced via immunoSEQ multiplex PCR; TCRdb's table is partial and in-frame only. The sample has roughly 150,000 clones, more than 70% seen once. The source was peripheral blood, collected on day 0 of MenACWY control vaccination. These receptors were collected from an adult in good health. The CDR3 runs from the conserved cysteine through the conserved F or W. A D gene is named only where the DNA matches it firmly. For some rows the clone size is stated as once, few or many, or as a class when expanded; others skip it.

clone size	J gene	D gene	V gene	CDR3 DNA	CDR3 protein
NA	TRBJ2-3	TRBD2	TRBV19	TGTGCCAGTAGTAGGGTAGCGGGAAACACAGATACGCAGTATTTT	CASSRVAGNTDTQYF
NA	TRBJ1-2	NA	TRBV24-1	TGTGCCACCAGTGGAGATTCAGGGGCCTATGGCTACACCTTC	CATSGDSGAYGYTF
NA	TRBJ2-1	NA	TRBV7-2	TGTGCCAGCAGCCGCAGGGGAGGGGTGGTAGCGCCGAACAATGAGCAGTTCTTC	CASSRRGGVVAPNNEQFF
NA	TRBJ1-1	TRBD1	TRBV5-4	TGTGCCAGCAGCTGGGACAGCGCCGTGAACACTGAAGCTTTCTTT	CASSWDSAVNTEAFF
NA	TRBJ2-7	TRBD1	TRBV6-2/TRBV6-3	TGTGCCAGCAGTCAACTCTCCGGGACAGGGGTGCACGAGCAGTACTTC	CASSQLSGTGVHEQYF
NA	TRBJ1-2	NA	TRBV4-3	TGCGCCAGCAGCCAGCGCGCGAACCCCATCTATGGCTACACCTTC	CASSQRANPIYGYTF
NA	TRBJ1-6	TRBD1	TRBV5-1	TGCGCCAGCAGCTCGGGGGCAGGGGGATCCTATAATTCACCCCTCCACTTT	CASSSGAGGSYNSPLHF
NA	TRBJ2-1	NA	TRBV7-2	TGTGCCAGCAGCTTAGCGCTTACGGATGAGCAGTTCTTC	CASSLALTDEQFF
NA	TRBJ1-2	TRBD1	TRBV4-2	TGTGCCAGCAGCCAACAGGGGGGAGTCGGCTACACCTTC	CASSQQGGVGYTF
NA	TRBJ1-2	NA	TRBV28	TGTGCCAGCAGTTCCGGACAGTGGAGCTATGGCTACACCTTC	CASSSGQWSYGYTF
NA	TRBJ1-2	NA	TRBV29-1	TGCAGCGTTGATATGGGCAAGATTCCCATAAACTATGGCTACACCTTC	CSVDMGKIPINYGYTF
NA	TRBJ2-3	NA	TRBV18	TGTGCCAGCTCACCACCTTGGCAGGGAACAGATACGCAGTATTTT	CASSPPWQGTDTQYF
NA	TRBJ1-5	NA	TRBV6-7	TGTGCCAGCAGTTACCACCGGGACCCTGGGGAGGATCAGCCCCAGCATTTT	CASSYHRDPGEDQPQHF
once	TRBJ2-1	TRBD1	TRBV19	TGTGCCAGTAGTATTGATGGGACAGGGGCCAATGAGCAGTTCTTC	CASSIDGTGANEQFF
once	TRBJ2-1	NA	TRBV5-1	TGCGCCAGCAGCTTGGGGCAGGCCAACAATGAGCAGTTCTTC	CASSLGQANNEQFF
many	TRBJ2-7	NA	TRBV12-3/TRBV12-4	TGTGCCAGCAGTTCTAGGATTTACGAGCAGTACTTC	CASSSRIYEQYF
NA	TRBJ2-3	NA	TRBV27	TGTGCCAGCAGTGTCACAGGAGATACGCAGTATTTT	CASSVTGDTQYF
NA	TRBJ1-5	TRBD1	TRBV27	TGTGCCAGCAGTCCTCGACAGGGGCGGTTTTCGAGCAATCAGCCCCAGCATTTT	CASSPRQGRFSSNQPQHF
once	TRBJ2-1	NA	TRBV6-2/TRBV6-3	TGTGCCAGCAGTTACCAGGAAAGCTCCTACAATGAGCAGTTCTTC	CASSYQESSYNEQFF
NA	TRBJ2-5	NA	TRBV10-2	TGCGCCAGCAGTGACAGGACAGAGGAGACCCAGTACTTC	CASSDRTEETQYF
NA	TRBJ1-1	TRBD1	TRBV6-5	TGTGCCAGCAGTTACGGGCAGGGGGCACATGGGGAAGCTTTCTTT	CASSYGQGAHGEAFF
NA	TRBJ2-2	TRBD2	TRBV11-3	TGTGCCAGCAGGAAGCGGGAGGGACGGACCGGGGAGCTGTTTTTT	CASRKREGRTGELFF
few	TRBJ1-1	NA	TRBV7-3	TGTGCCAGCAGCTTAAACGTCGGGCCAGCAACATTGTTCTTT	CASSLNVGPATLFF